One sample yielded the 31 T cell receptor beta chains listed below, sequenced in a study of blood T cell repertoires in COVID-19. The assay was immunoSEQ multiplex PCR, and TCRdb's table has in-frame clones only and misses some. There are roughly 200,000 clones in the sample; around four fifths occur only once, and 15% to 20% lies in the top ten. The material sequenced was peripheral blood. Every receptor here comes from a woman older than 75 with active or convalescent COVID-19.

V usage is TRBV27 and J usage is TRBJ1-1, with D perhaps TRBD1 (6 bases). Looked up from germline, CDR1 is MNHEY and CDR2 is SMNVEV (reference sequence). This CDR3 has 14 amino acids. V dropped 5 bases and J dropped 5 bases, with 15 bases sitting between them. CDR3 loop: CASSTTQGRTEAFF. The CDR3 DNA is TGTGCCAGCAGTACCACACAGGGTAGAACTGAAGCTTTCTTT.

This chain uses TRBV5-1 with TRBJ2-1, with a tentative D call TRBD2 (6 bases). Germline V gene lookup returns CDR1 SGHRS and CDR2 YFSETQ. Between the trimmed V and J ends, which lost 0 bases and 7 bases, there was a span of 11 bases. This CDR3 comprises 14 residues. CDR3 in amino acids: CASSLDPGVNEQFF. The CDR3 nucleotides read TGCGCCAGCAGCTTGGATCCGGGAGTGAATGAGCAGTTCTTC.

The CDR3 sequence: CASSTQGALRNTEAFF. CDR3 DNA: TGTGCCAGCAGCACACAGGGGGCATTACGGAACACTGAAGCTTTCTTT. The rearrangement uses TRBV11-2 and TRBJ1-1; TRBD1 matches at 9 bases. Germline V gene data show CDR1 as SGHAT and CDR2 as FQNNGV. The CDR3 length is 16 residues. J gave up 1 base and V 5 bases, and 8 bases lay outside the gene matches.

The CDR3 is CASSYQGGYTF. DNA of the CDR3: TGTGCCAGCAGCTACCAGGGCGGCTACACCTTC. The rearrangement joins TRBV6-5 to TRBJ1-2, with a tentative D call TRBD1 (5 bases). The CDR3 runs 11 residues. Trimming cost V 6 bases and J 8 bases, with 10 bases left between them. CDR1 is MNHEY, CDR2 SVGAGI, per germline.

This chain connects TRBV5-6 to TRBJ2-7; no clear D. V lost 4 bases and J 11 bases, leaving 16 bases between the germline ends. The CDR3 is 12 residues long. Germline-derived CDR1 and CDR2 are SGHDT and YYEEEE. The CDR3 DNA is TGTGCCAGCAGCCAATCAGAGGCACGAGAGTACTTC. Translated: CASSQSEAREYF.

The chain has TRBV6-6 and TRBJ2-5, with 9 bases lining up with TRBD2. The CDR3 runs 15 residues. V was clipped by 6 bases and J by 4 bases; unmatched bases: 9. The germline CDR1 and CDR2 sequences are MNHNY and SVGAGI (reference sequence). The CDR3 sequence: CASSRPGLAGETQYF. DNA of the CDR3: TGTGCCAGCAGCCGCCCGGGACTAGCTGGAGAGACCCAGTACTTC.

The V call is TRBV2, the J call TRBJ2-7, with 7 nucleotides matching TRBD1. Looked up from germline, CDR1 is SNHLY and CDR2 is FYNNEI. The V gene end was trimmed by 9 bases and the J gene end by 4 bases; junction bases not matched to a gene: 6. This CDR3 comprises 12 residues. The CDR3 DNA follows: TGTGCCAGTCGGGACAGAACATACGAGCAGTACTTC. This translates into CASRDRTYEQYF.

As to this clone: An end of the junction differs from the germline gene, which may be a read error. The rearrangement links TRBV29-1 to TRBJ2-7; maybe TRBD2 (6 bases). Germline CDR1 is SQVTM and CDR2 is ANQGSEA. There are 12 residues in the CDR3. The DNA for the CDR3 is TGCAGCGCTGAGGCCCAAGGGGAGGCTCCGGCCTTC. It encodes CSAEAQGEAPAF.

V is TRBV18 and J is TRBJ1-5; D not resolved. The CDR3 length is 13 residues. V lost 3 bases and J lost 6, with 9 bases in between. The V gene's germline CDR1 is KGHSH and CDR2 LQKENI. CDR3 sequence reads: CASSPFESQPQHF. DNA of the CDR3: TGTGCCAGCTCACCTTTCGAGTCTCAGCCCCAGCATTTT.

V gene TRBV7-2 combines with J gene TRBJ2-2; D is undetermined. This CDR3 contains 14 residues. Trimming stripped 2 bases from V and 4 bases from J, with 8 bases between. Germline CDR1 reads SGHTA; CDR2 reads FQGNSA. The CDR3 region has the DNA TGTGCCAGCAGCTTATTTCAGGCCACCGGGGAGCTGTTTTTT. Encoded protein: CASSLFQATGELFF.

This sequence joins TRBV30 and TRBJ2-3; perhaps TRBD1 as D (5 bases). CDR1 and CDR2 (germline): GTSNPN, SVGIG (reference sequence). The CDR3 runs to 14 residues. The V gene lost 2 bases and the J gene lost 0 bases, with 9 bases spanning the gap. The CDR3 nucleotides read TGTGCCTGGAGTCCGACAGCTAGCACAGATACGCAGTATTTT. This codes for CAWSPTASTDTQYF.

The genes are TRBV7-3 and TRBJ2-5, with 7 bases matching TRBD2. The germline CDR1 and CDR2 sequences are SGHTA and FQGTGA. J was trimmed by 4 bases and V by 5 bases; bases with no gene match: 7. This CDR3 spans 14 amino acids. CDR3 nucleotides: TGTGCCAGCAGCCCAGCGGGGAGCAGAGAGACCCAGTACTTC. Its translation: CASSPAGSRETQYF.

The chain uses TRBV11-3 and TRBJ1-5; the match to TRBD1 covers 7 bases. Germline CDR1 SGHNT, CDR2 YENEEA. V trimming: 5 bases; J trimming: 4 bases; junction bases outside the gene matches: 8. CDR3 length: 15 residues. The CDR3 loop reads CASSIRTGANQPQHF. The CDR3 nucleotides read TGTGCCAGCAGCATCAGGACAGGAGCAAATCAGCCCCAGCATTTT.

This clone has only one observation. The chain has TRBV19 and TRBJ1-2, with a possible D match to TRBD1 (5 bases). Per germline, CDR1 LNHDA and CDR2 SQIVND (reference sequence). This CDR3 contains 15 residues. V lost 10 bases and J 5 bases, leaving 23 bases between the germline ends. The CDR3 loop reads CATGGTTSGVYGYTF. The DNA for the CDR3 is TGTGCCACTGGGGGGACTACCAGTGGGGTATATGGCTACACCTTC.

The V and J genes are TRBV4-2 and TRBJ2-7, with 10 bases matching TRBD1. CDR1 and CDR2 (germline): LGHNA, YNFKEQ. CDR3 size: 17 residues. V trimming: 0 bases; J trimming: 0 bases; junction bases outside the gene matches: 5. In DNA form, the CDR3 reads TGTGCCAGCAGCCAAGAGGGGACAGGGGCCCTCTCCTACGAGCAGTACTTC. Amino acid sequence: CASSQEGTGALSYEQYF.

This clone occurred a few times. CDR3 sequence (DNA): TGTGCCAGCAGCTTAGGAGGGGCAGGGGGTTGGACTAGCGGAACCTACGAGCAGTACTTC. It is translated as CASSLGGAGGWTSGTYEQYF. The V gene is TRBV7-6, the J gene TRBJ2-7; 10 positions agree with TRBD2. CDR3 length: 20 amino acids. Germline V lookup: CDR1 SGHVS, CDR2 FNYEAQ. Losses at the gene ends were 1 base for V and 2 bases for J; bases not matched to a gene: 17.

V is TRBV30 and J is TRBJ1-2; 7 bases line up with TRBD1. Germline CDR1 is GTSNPN and CDR2 is SVGIG (reference sequence). V lost 8 bases to trimming and J lost 4 bases; unmatched junction nucleotides: 1. The CDR3 has 10 residues. Written as DNA, the CDR3 is TGTGCCGAGGGGGCCTATGGCTACACCTTC. Translated, it gives CAEGAYGYTF.

CDR3 nucleotides: TGTGCCAGCAGTGAATCGCACACCGGATTAGCGGGCTACGAGCAGTACTTC. Translated, it gives CASSESHTGLAGYEQYF. This chain connects TRBV6-1 to TRBJ2-7; TRBD2 matches at 7 bases. This CDR3 is 17 amino acids long. The germline gives CDR1 MNHNS, CDR2 SASEGT. After removal of 2 bases from V and 3 bases from J, the junction contained 13 bases not matched to a gene.

This chain joins TRBV6-4 and TRBJ2-1; D unresolved. Germline CDR1 and CDR2: MRHNA and SNTAGT. CDR3 length equals 10 residues. The V end lost 8 bases, the J end lost 7 bases, and 6 bases lay between the germline ends. The CDR3 loop is CASLRNEQFF. The CDR3 coding sequence is TGTGCCAGCCTGAGGAATGAGCAGTTCTTC.

Only one count was recorded for this clone. The rearrangement uses TRBV19 and TRBJ2-1; 8 nucleotides match TRBD1. CDR1 and CDR2 from the germline V gene are LNHDA and SQIVND (reference sequence). V trimming: 1 base; J trimming: 0 bases; junction bases outside the gene matches: 8. CDR3 length: 18 residues. DNA of the CDR3: TGTGCCAGTAGTATAGGCCAGGGGGCACGGAGCTCCTACAATGAGCAGTTCTTC. Its translation: CASSIGQGARSSYNEQFF.

The count of this clone is one. The chain joins TRBV18 to TRBJ2-7; D is undetermined. With 2 bases removed from V and 2 bases from J, the gap between germline ends came to 10 bases. This CDR3 is 14 amino acids long. Germline lookup yields CDR1 KGHSH and CDR2 LQKENI. CDR3 amino acids: CASSPSGRTYEQYF. The CDR3 nucleotides read TGTGCCAGCTCACCAAGTGGCAGAACCTACGAGCAGTACTTC.

The chain recombines TRBV15 with TRBJ1-2; D may be TRBD1 (5 bases). This CDR3 is built from 14 residues. The V gene's germline CDR1 is LNHNV and CDR2 YYDKDF (reference sequence). Trimming shortened V by 3 bases and J by 6 bases, and 14 bases separated the two germline ends. CDR3 residues: CATSRERQPDGYTF. CDR3 coding DNA: TGTGCCACCAGCAGGGAAAGACAGCCCGATGGCTACACCTTC.

The rearrangement joins TRBV4-3 to TRBJ2-1, with TRBD2 identical over 7 bases. The CDR3 totals 15 residues. The trim removed 5 bases at V and 4 bases at J, leaving 8 bases unmatched. CDR1 and CDR2 (germline): LGHNA, YSLEER. The CDR3 sequence is CASSGRGGGYNEQFF. As DNA, the CDR3 is TGCGCCAGCAGCGGTCGCGGCGGGGGATACAATGAGCAGTTCTTC.

This clone was seen a handful of times. The chain carries TRBV7-2 and TRBJ1-5, with 8 bases fitting TRBD1. The CDR3 has 13 residues. From germline, CDR1 is SGHTA and CDR2 FQGNSA. The J segment lost 6 bases and the V segment lost 5 bases, leaving 3 bases of the junction unmatched. The CDR3 DNA reads as TGTGCCAGCAGCCCAGGGGGCAGTCAGCCCCAGCATTTT. It yields the protein CASSPGGSQPQHF.

In its sample, this clone was seen once. The rearrangement uses TRBV5-1 and TRBJ2-1; 13 bases agree with TRBD2. CDR1 is SGHRS and CDR2 is YFSETQ in the germline V gene. Trimming took 2 bases from V and 0 from J; bases not matched to a gene: 5. The CDR3 loop spans 18 amino acids. The CDR3 loop reads CASSLGTSGISSYNEQFF. The CDR3 DNA reads as TGCGCCAGCAGCTTAGGGACTAGCGGGATCTCCTCCTACAATGAGCAGTTCTTC.

The J gene is TRBJ2-7, the V gene TRBV12-3 or TRBV12-4; D remains unclear. The V end lost 5 bases, the J end lost 5 bases, and 10 bases lay between the germline ends. The CDR3 has 12 residues. This CDR3 is CASSDFTDEQYF. In DNA form, the CDR3 reads TGTGCCAGCAGTGACTTCACGGACGAGCAGTACTTC.

V is TRBV5-4 and J is TRBJ2-7; 8 bases align to TRBD2. After removal of 2 bases from V and 6 bases from J, the junction contained 10 bases not matched to a gene. CDR1 is SGHNT and CDR2 is YYREEE in the germline V gene (reference sequence). The CDR3 has 15 residues. The CDR3 coding sequence is TGTGCCAGCAGCTTAGTAGCGGGGTCTTCGGTCGAGCAGTACTTC. Its translation is CASSLVAGSSVEQYF.

This clone came up a few times. The J gene is TRBJ1-2, the V gene TRBV30; no clear D gene. This CDR3 comprises 11 residues. Trimming left V 5 bases short and J 4 bases short, with 8 bases between. The germline CDR1 and CDR2 sequences are GTSNPN and SVGIG (reference sequence). As DNA, the CDR3 is TGTGCCTGGGGTACGGGCTATGGCTACACCTTC. Translating gives CAWGTGYGYTF. Complete variable domain (other parts from reference TRBV30 and TRBJ1-2): SQTIHQWPATLVQPVGSPLSLECTVEGTSNPNLYWYRQAAGRGLQLLFYSVGIGQISSEVPQNLSASRPQDRQFILSSKKLLLSDSGFYLCAWGTGYGYTFGSGTRLTVV.

V usage is TRBV6-5 and J usage is TRBJ2-1; maybe TRBD2 (5 bases). CDR1 is MNHEY, CDR2 SVGAGI, per germline. The V end was cut by 0 bases, the J end by 7 bases, with 16 bases between. CDR3 length: 16 amino acids. In DNA form, the CDR3 reads TGTGCCAGCAGTTACTCCATTCCGGACTCCCCTAATGAGCAGTTCTTC. This encodes CASSYSIPDSPNEQFF.

DNA for the CDR3: TGTGCCAGCAGCCCGCCGGGACTAGCGGCGACAGATACGCAGTATTTT. This codes for CASSPPGLAATDTQYF. The chain links TRBV5-4 to TRBJ2-3, with 11 bases lining up with TRBD2. V was clipped by 4 bases and J by 3 bases; unmatched bases: 7. CDR3 size: 16 residues. Germline lookup yields CDR1 SGHNT and CDR2 YYREEE (reference sequence).

The chain employs TRBV5-1 and TRBJ1-6; D is uncertain. Per germline, CDR1 SGHRS and CDR2 YFSETQ. Trimming cost V 4 bases and J 8 bases, with 22 bases left between them. The CDR3 consists of 17 residues. This chain's CDR3 is CASSPSPAGRIDSPLHF. The CDR3 region has the DNA TGCGCCAGCAGCCCCTCCCCGGCGGGTAGGATTGATTCACCCCTCCACTTT.